The clone carrying this T cell receptor beta chain was recorded many times. The antigen is not known. Preparation of the TCRbeta library was carried out with unique molecular identifiers. In TCRdb, the PCR reads were re-called with MiXCR into one record per CDR3 protein. Here the sample spans 200,000 to 250,000 distinct CDR3 sequences, roughly a tenth being singletons. The data are from a study of T-cell reconstitution after alpha-beta-depleted transplantation in children. Whole-study results and caveats: After one year, T-cell counts and TCRbeta diversity mostly came from new T cells.

Germline V gene sequence: CDR1 LNHDA, CDR2 SQIVND (reference sequence). V was clipped by 7 bases and J by 1 base, with 4 bases between them. The CDR3 sequence is 11 residues long. This sequence was found in a child younger than two with acute myeloid leukemia, due to receive a stem cell transplant. This sample comprised PBMCs, obtained before TCRalphabeta/CD19-depleted stem cell transplant. The chain couples TRBV19 to TRBJ1-1, with D uncertain. The CDR3 DNA sequence: TGTGCCAGTATGGGGAACACTGAAGCTTTCTTT. It specifies CASMGNTEAFF. Based on the CDR3 plus reference TRBV19 and TRBJ1-1, the full variable domain is DGGITQSPKYLFRKEGQNVTLSCEQNLNHDAMYWYRQDPGQGLRLIYYSQIVNDFQKGDIAEGYSVSREKKESFPLTVTSAQKNPTAFYLCASMGNTEAFFGQGTRLTVV.